The T cell receptor (beta chain) described here comes from a study of blood T cell repertoires in COVID-19. Turning to the study itself: Samples came from the United States, Italy and Spain, spanning acute and convalescent COVID-19.

Per the authors' pipeline: Counts of nucleated cells, estimated from reference gene primer amplification, were obtained. Using immunoSEQ multiplex PCR, the repertoire was profiled, and TCRdb retains in-frame clones only, with some absent. That table furnishes V, J and clone size, whereas the DNA furnished D and trimming. The sample yields around 250,000 clones, about four fifths seen once. This clone showed up just a few times. The V gene end was trimmed by 1 base and the J gene end by 3 bases; junction bases not matched to a gene: 4. There are 15 residues in the CDR3. CDR1 is SGHVS and CDR2 is FNYEAQ in the germline V gene.

Sequencing was performed on PBMCs or T cells enriched from blood (not recorded which). V and J are TRBV7-6 and TRBJ2-3; 7 nucleotides agree with TRBD2. The sequence was collected from a man in his forties or fifties who had been exposed to COVID-19. In nucleotides, the CDR3 is TGTGCCAGCAGCTTAGTGGGGGGGTGGACAGATACGCAGTATTTT. Translation: CASSLVGGWTDTQYF.